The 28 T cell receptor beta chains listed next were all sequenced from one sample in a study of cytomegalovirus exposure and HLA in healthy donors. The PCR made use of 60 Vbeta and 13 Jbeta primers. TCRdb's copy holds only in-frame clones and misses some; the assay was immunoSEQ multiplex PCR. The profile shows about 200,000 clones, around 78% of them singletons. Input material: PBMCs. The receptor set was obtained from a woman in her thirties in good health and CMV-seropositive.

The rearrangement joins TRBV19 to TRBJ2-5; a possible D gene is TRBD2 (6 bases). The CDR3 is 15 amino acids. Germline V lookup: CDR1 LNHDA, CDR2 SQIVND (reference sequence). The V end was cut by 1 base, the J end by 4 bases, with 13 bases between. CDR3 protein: CASSIVAGSGETQYF. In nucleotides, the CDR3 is TGTGCCAGTAGTATAGTGGCCGGGAGCGGAGAGACCCAGTACTTC.

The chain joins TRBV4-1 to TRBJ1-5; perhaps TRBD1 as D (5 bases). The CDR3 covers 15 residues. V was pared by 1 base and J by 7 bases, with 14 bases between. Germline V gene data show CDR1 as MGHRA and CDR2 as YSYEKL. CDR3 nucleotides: TGCGCCAGCAGCCAAGGGGGCAGGGAGGGACAGCCCCAGCATTTT. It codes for CASSQGGREGQPQHF.

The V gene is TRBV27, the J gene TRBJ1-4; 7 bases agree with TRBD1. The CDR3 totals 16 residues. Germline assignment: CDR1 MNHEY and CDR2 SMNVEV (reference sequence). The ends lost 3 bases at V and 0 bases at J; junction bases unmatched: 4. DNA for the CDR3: TGTGCCAGCAGTTTCGACAGGGTTTCAACTAATGAAAAACTGTTTTTT. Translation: CASSFDRVSTNEKLFF.

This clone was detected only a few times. CDR3 coding DNA: TGTGCCAGCAGACCGGGACAGGTAAACACTGAAGCTTTCTTT. Its protein product is CASRPGQVNTEAFF. The J gene is TRBJ1-1, the V gene TRBV27; 8 bases align to TRBD1. Germline values: CDR1 MNHEY, CDR2 SMNVEV (reference sequence). The J segment lost 2 bases and the V segment lost 6 bases, leaving 5 bases of the junction unmatched. CDR3 length: 14 amino acids.

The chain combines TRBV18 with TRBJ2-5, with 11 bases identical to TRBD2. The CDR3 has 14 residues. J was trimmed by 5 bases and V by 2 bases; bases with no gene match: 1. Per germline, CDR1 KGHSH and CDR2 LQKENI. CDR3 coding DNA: TGTGCCAGCTCACCATCTAGCGGGAGGGAGACCCAGTACTTC. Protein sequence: CASSPSSGRETQYF.

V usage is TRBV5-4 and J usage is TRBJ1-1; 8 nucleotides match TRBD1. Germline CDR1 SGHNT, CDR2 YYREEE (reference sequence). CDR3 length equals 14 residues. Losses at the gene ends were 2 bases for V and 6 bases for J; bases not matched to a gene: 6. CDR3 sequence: CASSLGQGGAEAFF. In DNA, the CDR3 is TGTGCCAGCAGCTTAGGACAGGGTGGGGCTGAAGCTTTCTTT.

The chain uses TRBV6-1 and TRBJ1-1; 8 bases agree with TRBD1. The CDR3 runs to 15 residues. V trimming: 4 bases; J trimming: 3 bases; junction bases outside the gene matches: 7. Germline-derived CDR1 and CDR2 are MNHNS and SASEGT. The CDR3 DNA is TGTGCCAGCAGTGTCCAGGGGGCTGGGGACACTGAAGCTTTCTTT. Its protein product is CASSVQGAGDTEAFF.

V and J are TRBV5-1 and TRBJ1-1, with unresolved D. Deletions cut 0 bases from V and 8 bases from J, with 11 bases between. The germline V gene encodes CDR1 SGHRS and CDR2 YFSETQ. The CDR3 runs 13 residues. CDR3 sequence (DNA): TGCGCCAGCAGCTTGGCGTTCGGAGGGGAAGCTTTCTTT. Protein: CASSLAFGGEAFF.

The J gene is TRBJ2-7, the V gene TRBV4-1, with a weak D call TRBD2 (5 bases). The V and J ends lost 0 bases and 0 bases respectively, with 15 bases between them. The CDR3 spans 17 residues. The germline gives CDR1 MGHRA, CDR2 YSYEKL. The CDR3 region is CASSQDWETHHSYEQYF. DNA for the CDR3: TGCGCCAGCAGCCAAGATTGGGAGACCCACCACTCCTACGAGCAGTACTTC.

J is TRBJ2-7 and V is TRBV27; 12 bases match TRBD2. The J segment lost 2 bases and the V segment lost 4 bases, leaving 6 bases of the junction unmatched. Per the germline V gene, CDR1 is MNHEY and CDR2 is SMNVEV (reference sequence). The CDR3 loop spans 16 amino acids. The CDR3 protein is CASSSQLAGGPYEQYF. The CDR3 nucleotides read TGTGCCAGCAGTTCACAACTAGCGGGAGGACCCTACGAGCAGTACTTC.

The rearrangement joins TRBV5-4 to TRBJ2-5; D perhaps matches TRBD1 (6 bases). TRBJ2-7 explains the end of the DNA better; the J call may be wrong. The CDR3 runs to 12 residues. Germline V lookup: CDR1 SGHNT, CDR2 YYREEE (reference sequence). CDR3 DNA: TGTGCCAGCAGCCGGGACAACTACGAGCAGTACTTC. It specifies CASSRDNYEQYF.

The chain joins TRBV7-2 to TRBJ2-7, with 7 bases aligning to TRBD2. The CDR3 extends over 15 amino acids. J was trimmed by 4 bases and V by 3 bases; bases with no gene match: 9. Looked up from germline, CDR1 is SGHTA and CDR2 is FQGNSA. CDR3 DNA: TGTGCCAGCAGCTTTTGGGCGGGAGTAGAATACGAGCAGTACTTC. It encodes CASSFWAGVEYEQYF.

The CDR3 region is CASSLSQGVGGYTF. The CDR3 nucleotides are TGTGCCAGCAGTTTATCCCAGGGGGTTGGTGGCTACACCTTC. The chain employs TRBV27 and TRBJ1-2; TRBD1 aligns across 7 bases. The V segment lost 0 bases and the J segment 7 bases; nucleotides outside the gene matches: 5. The CDR3 has 14 amino acids. Germline V gives CDR1 MNHEY, CDR2 SMNVEV (reference sequence).

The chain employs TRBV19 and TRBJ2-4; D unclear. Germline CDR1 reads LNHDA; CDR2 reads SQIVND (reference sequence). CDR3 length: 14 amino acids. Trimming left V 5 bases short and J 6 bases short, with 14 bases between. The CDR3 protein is CASSPILKANIQYF. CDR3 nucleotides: TGTGCCAGTAGTCCCATCCTAAAAGCAAACATTCAGTACTTC.

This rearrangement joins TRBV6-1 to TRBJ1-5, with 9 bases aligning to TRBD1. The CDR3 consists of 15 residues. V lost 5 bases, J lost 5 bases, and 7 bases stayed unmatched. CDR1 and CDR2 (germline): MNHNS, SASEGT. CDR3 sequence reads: CASSRTGQGDQPQHF. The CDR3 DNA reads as TGTGCCAGCAGTCGAACGGGACAGGGAGATCAGCCCCAGCATTTT.

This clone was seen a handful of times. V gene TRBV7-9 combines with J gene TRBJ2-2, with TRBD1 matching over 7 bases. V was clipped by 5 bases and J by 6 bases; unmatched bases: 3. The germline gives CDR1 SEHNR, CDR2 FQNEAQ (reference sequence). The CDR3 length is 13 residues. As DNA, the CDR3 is TGTGCCAGCAGCCCGGACAGGTCCGGGGAGCTGTTTTTT. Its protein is CASSPDRSGELFF.

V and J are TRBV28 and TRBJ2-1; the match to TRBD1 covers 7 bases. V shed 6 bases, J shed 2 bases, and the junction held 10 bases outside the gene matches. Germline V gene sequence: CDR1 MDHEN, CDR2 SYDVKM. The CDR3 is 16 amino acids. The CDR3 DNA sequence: TGTGCCAGCAGCCTACACAGGGGTGAGGCCTACAATGAGCAGTTCTTC. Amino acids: CASSLHRGEAYNEQFF.

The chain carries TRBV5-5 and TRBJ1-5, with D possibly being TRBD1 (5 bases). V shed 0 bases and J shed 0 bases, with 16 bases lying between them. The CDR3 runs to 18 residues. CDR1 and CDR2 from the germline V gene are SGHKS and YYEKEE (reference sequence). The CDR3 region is CASSLDNRPTYSNQPQHF. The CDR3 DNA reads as TGTGCCAGCAGCTTGGATAACAGGCCCACCTATAGCAATCAGCCCCAGCATTTT.

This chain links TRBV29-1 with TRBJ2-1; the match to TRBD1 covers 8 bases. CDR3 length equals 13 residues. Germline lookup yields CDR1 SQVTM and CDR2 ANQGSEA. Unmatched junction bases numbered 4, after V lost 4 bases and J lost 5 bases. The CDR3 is CSVGRTGNNEQFF. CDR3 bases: TGCAGCGTTGGTCGGACAGGGAACAATGAGCAGTTCTTC.

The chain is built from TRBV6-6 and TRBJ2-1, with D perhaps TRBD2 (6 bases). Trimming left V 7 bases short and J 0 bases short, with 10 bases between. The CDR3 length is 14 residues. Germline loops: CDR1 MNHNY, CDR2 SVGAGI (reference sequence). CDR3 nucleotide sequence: TGTGCCAGCATTCATAGCGGCTCCTACAATGAGCAGTTCTTC. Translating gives CASIHSGSYNEQFF.

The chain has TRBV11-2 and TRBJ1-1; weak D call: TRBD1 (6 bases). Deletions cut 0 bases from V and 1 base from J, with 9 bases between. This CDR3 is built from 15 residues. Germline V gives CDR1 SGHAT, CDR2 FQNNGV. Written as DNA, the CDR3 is TGTGCCAGCAGCTTAGAGGGGGGGCGGAACACTGAAGCTTTCTTT. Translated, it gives CASSLEGGRNTEAFF.

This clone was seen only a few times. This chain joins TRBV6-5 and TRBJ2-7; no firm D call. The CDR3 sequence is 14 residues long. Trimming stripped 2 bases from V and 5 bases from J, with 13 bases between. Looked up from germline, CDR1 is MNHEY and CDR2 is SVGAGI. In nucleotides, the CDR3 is TGTGCCAGCAGTTACCGTCCTACTGCTGACGAGCAGTACTTC. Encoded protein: CASSYRPTADEQYF.

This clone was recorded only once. CDR3 DNA sequence: TGTGCCAGTAGTACCCGGGACAGGGAGTTGGATGAGCAGTTCTTC. Its translation is CASSTRDRELDEQFF. The V gene is TRBV19, the J gene TRBJ2-1, with 9 bases fitting TRBD1. Per germline, CDR1 LNHDA and CDR2 SQIVND (reference sequence). V was pared by 4 bases and J by 8 bases, with 9 bases of the junction left unmatched. The CDR3 extends over 15 amino acids.

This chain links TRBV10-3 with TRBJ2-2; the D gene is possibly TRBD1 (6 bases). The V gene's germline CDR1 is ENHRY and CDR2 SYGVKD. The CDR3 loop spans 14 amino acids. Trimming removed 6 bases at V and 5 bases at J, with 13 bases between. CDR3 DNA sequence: TGTGCCATCAGGGGCAAAACAGGGACCGGGGAGCTGTTTTTT. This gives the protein CAIRGKTGTGELFF.

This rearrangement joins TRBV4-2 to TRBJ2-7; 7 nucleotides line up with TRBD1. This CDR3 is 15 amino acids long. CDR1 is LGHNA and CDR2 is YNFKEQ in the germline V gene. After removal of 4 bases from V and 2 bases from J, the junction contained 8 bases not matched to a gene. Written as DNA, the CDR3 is TGTGCCAGCAGCCTAGAGACAGGGCCCCCCTACGAGCAGTACTTC. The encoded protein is CASSLETGPPYEQYF.

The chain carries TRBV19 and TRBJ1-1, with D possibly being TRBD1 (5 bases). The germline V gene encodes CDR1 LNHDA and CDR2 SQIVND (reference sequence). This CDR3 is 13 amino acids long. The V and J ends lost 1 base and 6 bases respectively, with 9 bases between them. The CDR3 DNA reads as TGTGCCAGTAGTATAGGGACAAAGGCTGAAGCTTTCTTT. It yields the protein CASSIGTKAEAFF.

CDR3 in amino acids: CASSHSTSGGSNTGELFF. CDR3 in DNA: TGTGCCAGCAGTCACTCGACTAGCGGAGGGTCTAACACCGGGGAGCTGTTTTTT. The chain is built from TRBV2 and TRBJ2-2, with 9 bases matching TRBD2. Trimming at V came to 5 bases and at J to 2 bases, leaving 12 bases not matched to a gene. Per germline, CDR1 SNHLY and CDR2 FYNNEI. The CDR3 length is 18 residues. The full variable domain, completed using reference TRBV2 and TRBJ2-2, is EPEVTQTPSHQVTQMGQEVILRCVPISNHLYFYWYRQILGQKVEFLVSFYNNEISEKSEIFDDQFSVERPDGSNFTLKIRSTKLEDSAMYFCASSHSTSGGSNTGELFFGEGSRLTVL.

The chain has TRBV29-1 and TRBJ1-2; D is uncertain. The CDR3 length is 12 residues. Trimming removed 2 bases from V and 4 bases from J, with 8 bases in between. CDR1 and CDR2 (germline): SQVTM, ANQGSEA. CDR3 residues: CSVEPMRYGYTF. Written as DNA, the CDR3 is TGCAGCGTTGAACCGATGCGCTATGGCTACACCTTC.